The clone carrying this T cell receptor beta chain was seen only a few times. The antigen remains unidentified. The library protocol tagged individual cDNA molecules with unique molecular identifiers. TCRdb re-analysed the 5' RACE reads in MiXCR, keeping a single row per CDR3 protein. The repertoire holds about 38,000 distinct CDR3 sequences, roughly 6.8% seen once, with more than 20% in the top ten. The data are from a study of early T cells in non-severe SARS-CoV-2 infection. Study details: Whole-blood bulk RNA, unsorted, was sequenced, and chains were unpaired.

Study results and limitations: Matches to VDJdb favored anti-spike CD8 responses and missed private and CD4 specificities.

This TCR derives from an adult who was a healthcare worker with PCR-confirmed SARS-CoV-2 infection or an uninfected control (not recorded which). This sample comprised whole blood, obtained at baseline.

Here the CDR3 reads CASSDDRIGETQYF. CDR3 coding DNA: TGTGCCAGCAGTGACGACAGGATAGGGGAGACCCAGTACTTC. The chain uses TRBV28 and TRBJ2-5; TRBD1 is a possible D gene (6 bases). Trimming cost V 5 bases and J 5 bases, with 15 bases left between them. The CDR3 runs to 14 residues. Per the germline V gene, CDR1 is MDHEN and CDR2 is SYDVKM.